This T cell receptor beta chain is drawn from a study of shared clonotypes between healthy human individuals. Study information: Per donor, CD8 memory used one plate, CD8 naive used two, CD4 memory used three and CD4 naive used three.

Naive CD8 isolation took CD45RO-negative cells positively selected for CCR7 and excluded terminally differentiated effector memory CD45RA+ cells. Findings and caveats of the study: Owing to a small donor count, the genetic and exposure-history diversity represented was limited.

Details on this clone: Its target is not known.

It was at deep level that the assay was run. Clones were sequenced by immunoSEQ multiplex PCR, and TCRdb holds only the in-frame ones, with some missing. The sample holds more than 2 million clones, around 93% seen once. Germline CDR1 MNHEY, CDR2 SMNVEV (reference sequence). Trimming took 4 bases from V and 4 from J, leaving 17 bases between them. There are 16 residues in the CDR3. The specimen was naive CD8+ T cells from PBMCs. V is TRBV27 and J is TRBJ2-1, with D perhaps being TRBD1 or TRBD2 (5 bases each). This sequence was found in a man aged 18 to 35 in good health. Some clones in this sample may be carry-over from other donors' samples. The CDR3 loop is CASSYTGLPGYNEQFF. DNA for the CDR3: TGTGCCAGCAGTTACACGGGGCTTCCAGGGTACAATGAGCAGTTCTTC.